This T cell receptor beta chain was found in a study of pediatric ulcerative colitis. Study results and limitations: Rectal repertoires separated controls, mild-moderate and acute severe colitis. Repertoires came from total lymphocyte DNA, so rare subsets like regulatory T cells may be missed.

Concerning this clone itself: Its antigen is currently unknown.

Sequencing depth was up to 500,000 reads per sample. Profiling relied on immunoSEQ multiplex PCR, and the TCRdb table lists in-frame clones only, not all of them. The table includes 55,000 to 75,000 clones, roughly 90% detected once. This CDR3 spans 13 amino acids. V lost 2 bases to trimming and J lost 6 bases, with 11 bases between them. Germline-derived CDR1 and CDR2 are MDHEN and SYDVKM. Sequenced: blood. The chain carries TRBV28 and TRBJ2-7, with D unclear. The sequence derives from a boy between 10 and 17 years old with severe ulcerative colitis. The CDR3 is CASSLMSVSEQYF. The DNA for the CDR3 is TGTGCCAGCAGTTTAATGTCAGTCTCCGAGCAGTACTTC.